The clone carrying this T cell receptor (beta chain) has just a few counts. Autoimmune disease history or systemic immunosuppression led to patients being barred. The data belong to a study of OX40 agonist ivuxolimab in advanced cancers. About the study: Patients received intravenous ivuxolimab every 2 weeks at 0.01 to 10 mg/kg.

Germline CDR1 is MNHEY and CDR2 is SMNVEV (reference sequence). Between the trimmed V and J ends, which lost 8 bases and 1 base, there was a span of 24 bases. The CDR3 is 18 amino acids. Using immunoSEQ multiplex PCR, the repertoire was profiled, and TCRdb retains in-frame clones only, with some absent. The profile shows roughly 77,000 clones, approximately 85% of them singletons. The chain carries TRBV27 and TRBJ1-3; D uncertain. The specimen comprised CD4+ or CD8+ T cells sorted from blood, sampled in a trial of the OX40 agonist ivuxolimab. The TCR sequence derives from an adult with an advanced solid tumor such as melanoma, head and neck, liver or kidney cancer. This CDR3 reads CASSDSTGAVSSGNTIYF. The CDR3 DNA sequence: TGTGCCAGCTCCGATTCTACGGGCGCCGTTTCATCTGGAAACACCATATATTTT.